Below are 4 T cell receptor beta chains sequenced from a single sample in a study of blood T cell repertoires in COVID-19. Using immunoSEQ multiplex PCR, the repertoire was profiled, and TCRdb retains in-frame clones only, with some absent. In the table there are some 200,000 clones, 80% to 95% of which are singletons. The sequenced material came from peripheral blood. These receptors were obtained from a man in his fifties or sixties with acute or convalescent COVID-19.

The chain employs TRBV30 and TRBJ2-3, with D possibly being TRBD2 (6 bases). This CDR3 comprises 12 residues. Germline loops: CDR1 GTSNPN, CDR2 SVGIG (reference sequence). Trimming cost V 1 base and J 4 bases, with 6 bases left between them. The CDR3 nucleotides are TGTGCCTGGAGTGGGGGGGCAGATACGCAGTATTTT. Protein product: CAWSGGADTQYF.

The chain has TRBV2 and TRBJ2-5, with TRBD2 matching over 10 bases. Trimming at V came to 4 bases and at J to 2 bases, leaving 7 bases not matched to a gene. CDR1 and CDR2 from the germline V gene are SNHLY and FYNNEI. This CDR3 is built from 16 residues. The CDR3, as DNA: TGTGCCAGCAGTGGACTGGCTAGCGGGGGTCAAGAGACCCAGTACTTC. Its translation is CASSGLASGGQETQYF.

This clone was detected only once. The chain links TRBV7-2 to TRBJ1-1; a weak D match, TRBD1 (5 bases). The length of the CDR3 is 14 residues. Trimming pared 2 bases from V and 1 base from J, leaving 8 bases between. The germline gives CDR1 SGHTA, CDR2 FQGNSA. CDR3 region: CASSLITGNTEAFF. CDR3 coding DNA: TGTGCCAGCAGCTTAATAACAGGGAACACTGAAGCTTTCTTT.

The chain has TRBV7-2 and TRBJ2-2, with TRBD2 matching 12 bases. There are 18 residues in the CDR3. The ends lost 1 base at V and 0 bases at J; junction bases unmatched: 3. The V gene's germline CDR1 is SGHTA and CDR2 FQGNSA. CDR3 region: CASSLVPSGGANTGELFF. CDR3 in DNA: TGTGCCAGCAGCTTAGTCCCTAGCGGGGGGGCGAACACCGGGGAGCTGTTTTTT. Filled out from reference TRBV7-2 and TRBJ2-2, the complete variable domain reads GAGVSQSPSNKVTEKGKDVELRCDPISGHTALYWYRQSLGQGLEFLIYFQGNSAPDKSGLPSDRFSAERTGGSVSTLTIQRTQQEDSAVYLCASSLVPSGGANTGELFFGEGSRLTVL.